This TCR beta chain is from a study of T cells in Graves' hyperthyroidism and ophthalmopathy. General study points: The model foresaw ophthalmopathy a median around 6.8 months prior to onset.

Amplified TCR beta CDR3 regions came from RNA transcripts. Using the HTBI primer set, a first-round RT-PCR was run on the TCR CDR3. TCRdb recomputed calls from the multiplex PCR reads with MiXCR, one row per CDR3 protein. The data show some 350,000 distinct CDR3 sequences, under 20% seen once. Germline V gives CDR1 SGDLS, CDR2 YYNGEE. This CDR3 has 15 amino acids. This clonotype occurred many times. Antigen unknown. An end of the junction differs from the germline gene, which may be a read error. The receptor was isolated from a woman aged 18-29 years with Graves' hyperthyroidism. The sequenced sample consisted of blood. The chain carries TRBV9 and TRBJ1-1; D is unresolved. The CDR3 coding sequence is TGTGCCAGCAGCATAACCCCCAGCGGAAACACTGAAACTTTCTTT. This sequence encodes CASSITPSGNTETFF. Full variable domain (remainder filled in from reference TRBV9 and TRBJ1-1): DSGVTQTPKHLITATGQRVTLRCSPRSGDLSVYWYQQSLDQGLQFLIQYYNGEERAKGNILERFSAQQFPDLHSELNLSSLELGDSALYFCASSITPSGNTETFFGQGTRLTVV.